The clone carrying this T cell receptor beta chain was seen ten or more times. The antigen is not known. This library used around 0.4 ug RNA and molecular barcoded adaptors spanning alpha/delta and beta/gamma chains. TCRdb itself ran the reads through MiXCR, one entry per CDR3 protein. Of roughly 61,000 distinct CDR3 sequences in the sample, around 12% are singletons; the top ten hold roughly 17%. These data are taken from a study of read filtering for tumor transcriptome and immune sequencing. Overall study results and limits: This fraction held mixed bone marrow immune cells after CD138-negative sorting. In IR-seq, single-read clonotypes were about 80% of clonotypes but around 3.5% of reads.

This CDR3 is built from 13 residues. The V gene end was trimmed by 4 bases and the J gene end by 3 bases; junction bases not matched to a gene: 3. Germline lookup yields CDR1 MNHNY and CDR2 SVGAGI (reference sequence). The rearrangement joins TRBV6-6 to TRBJ2-7, with 7 bases lining up with TRBD1. Sequencing was done on a sample of a population of CD138-negative cells sorted from bone marrow. The source is a donor at least 40 years old with multiple myeloma. The CDR3 DNA sequence: TGTGCCAGCAGTTCTGGGACAGACTACGAGCAGTACTTC. Translation: CASSSGTDYEQYF.